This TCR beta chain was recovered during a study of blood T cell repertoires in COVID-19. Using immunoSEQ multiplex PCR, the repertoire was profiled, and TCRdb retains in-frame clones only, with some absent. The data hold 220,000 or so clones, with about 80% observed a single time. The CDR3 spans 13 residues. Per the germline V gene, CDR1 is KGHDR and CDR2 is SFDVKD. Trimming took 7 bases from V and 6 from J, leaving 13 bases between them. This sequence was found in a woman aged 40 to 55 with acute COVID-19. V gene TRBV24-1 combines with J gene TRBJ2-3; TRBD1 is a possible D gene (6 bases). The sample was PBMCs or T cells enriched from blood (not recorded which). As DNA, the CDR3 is TGTGCCACCAGCCGACAGGACGTTGATACGCAGTATTTT. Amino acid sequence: CATSRQDVDTQYF.